This T cell receptor beta chain was sequenced during a study of blood T cell repertoires in COVID-19. This clone appeared a single time. Sequencing used immunoSEQ multiplex PCR; TCRdb keeps in-frame clones, though not all of them. This table has about 430,000 clones, 80% to 90% appearing once. The germline CDR1 and CDR2 sequences are MGHRA and YSYEKL. V lost 6 bases and J lost 1, with 8 bases in between. The CDR3 loop spans 13 amino acids. Cohort placement rested on clinical history that participants reported themselves. V and J are TRBV4-1 and TRBJ2-3; D not resolved. Source material: PBMCs or T cells enriched from blood (not recorded which). This sequence originates from a man under 40 who had recovered from COVID-19. CDR3 region: CASSQQGTDTQYF. As DNA, the CDR3 is TGCGCCAGCAGTCAGCAGGGCACAGATACGCAGTATTTT.